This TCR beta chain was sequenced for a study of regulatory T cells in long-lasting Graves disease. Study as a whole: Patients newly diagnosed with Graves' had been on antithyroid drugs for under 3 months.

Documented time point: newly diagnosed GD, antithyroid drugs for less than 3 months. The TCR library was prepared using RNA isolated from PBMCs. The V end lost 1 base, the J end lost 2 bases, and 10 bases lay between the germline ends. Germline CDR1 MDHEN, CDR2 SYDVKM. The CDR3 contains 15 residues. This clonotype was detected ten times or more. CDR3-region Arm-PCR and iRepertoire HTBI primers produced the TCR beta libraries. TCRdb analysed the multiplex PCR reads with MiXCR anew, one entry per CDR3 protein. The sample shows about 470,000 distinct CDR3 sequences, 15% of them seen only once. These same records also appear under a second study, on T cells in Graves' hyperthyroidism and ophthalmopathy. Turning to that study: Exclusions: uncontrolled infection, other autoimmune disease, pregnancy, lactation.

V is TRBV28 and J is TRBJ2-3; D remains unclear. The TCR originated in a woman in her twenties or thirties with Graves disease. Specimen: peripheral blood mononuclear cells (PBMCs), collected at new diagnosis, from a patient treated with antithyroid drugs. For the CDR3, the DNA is TGTGCCAGCAGTTTATTCCCCTCCCACACAGATACGCAGTATTTT. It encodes CASSLFPSHTDTQYF.